Listed here are 30 T cell receptor beta chains from one sample, sequenced in a study of Ad26.COV2.S vaccination and SARS-CoV-2 variants. Treatment described: around 19 received Ad26.COV2.S at low or high dose, single or two shots; 5 received placebo; per-sample allocation not given. After the first vaccine or placebo injection, samples were drawn on day 63. Assay: immunoSEQ multiplex PCR; the TCRdb copy retains only in-frame clones and omits some. Among roughly 450,000 clones listed, 80% to 95% were seen once. Sequencing used peripheral blood, obtained in a trial of Ad26.COV2.S vaccine versus placebo. All receptors come from a person aged 18-60 years who received the Ad26.COV2.S COVID-19 vaccine or a placebo.

V gene TRBV7-2 combines with J gene TRBJ2-2, with D unclear. The V gene lost 1 base and the J gene lost 0 bases, with 3 bases spanning the gap. Per germline, CDR1 SGHTA and CDR2 FQGNSA. The CDR3 contains 14 residues. The CDR3 region has the DNA TGTGCCAGCAGCTTAGATGCGAACACCGGGGAGCTGTTTTTT. This gives the protein CASSLDANTGELFF.

The rearrangement links TRBV19 to TRBJ2-2; D is possibly TRBD2 (6 bases). CDR3 length equals 13 residues. V was cut by 6 bases and J by 1 base, with 6 bases left in between. The germline gives CDR1 LNHDA, CDR2 SQIVND (reference sequence). The CDR3 loop reads CASRRGNTGELFF. The CDR3 coding sequence is TGTGCCAGTAGGCGGGGGAACACCGGGGAGCTGTTTTTT. The variable domain in full, completed from reference TRBV19 and TRBJ2-2, reads DGGITQSPKYLFRKEGQNVTLSCEQNLNHDAMYWYRQDPGQGLRLIYYSQIVNDFQKGDIAEGYSVSREKKESFPLTVTSAQKNPTAFYLCASRRGNTGELFFGEGSRLTVL.

The chain recombines TRBV6-2 or TRBV6-3 with TRBJ2-1, with D possibly matching TRBD2 (6 bases). The germline gives CDR1 MNHEY, CDR2 SVGEGT. Trimming removed 4 bases at V and 9 bases at J, with 13 bases between. This CDR3 region has 13 residues. The CDR3 coding sequence is TGTGCCAGCAGTTTACGGGGGAGCACTGAGCAGTTCTTC. Translation gives CASSLRGSTEQFF.

This chain links TRBV10-3 with TRBJ1-6; D not certain. The CDR3 is made up of 14 amino acids. The V gene lost 5 bases and the J gene lost 7 bases, with 12 bases spanning the gap. Germline-derived CDR1 and CDR2 are ENHRY and SYGVKD. The CDR3 sequence: CAISLAQINSPLHF. The DNA for the CDR3 is TGTGCCATCAGTCTGGCCCAAATAAATTCACCCCTCCACTTT.

The chain carries TRBV5-1 and TRBJ1-1; D call uncertain. The V end was cut by 4 bases, the J end by 6 bases, with 13 bases between. The CDR3 spans 13 residues. Per germline, CDR1 SGHRS and CDR2 YFSETQ. As DNA, the CDR3 is TGCGCCAGCAGCCTCACCGGAGGCTCTGAAGCTTTCTTT. It is translated as CASSLTGGSEAFF. Using reference TRBV5-1 and TRBJ1-1 for the parts outside the CDR3, the full variable domain is KAGVTQTPRYLIKTRGQQVTLSCSPISGHRSVSWYQQTPGQGLQFLFEYFSETQRNKGNFPGRFSGRQFSNSRSEMNVSTLELGDSALYLCASSLTGGSEAFFGQGTRLTVV.

The rearrangement uses TRBV30 and TRBJ2-5; the D call may be TRBD1 or TRBD2 (6 bases each). CDR3 length: 15 residues. Germline V gene lookup returns CDR1 GTSNPN and CDR2 SVGIG (reference sequence). The V gene lost 3 bases and the J gene lost 2 bases, with 16 bases spanning the gap. In DNA, the CDR3 is TGTGCCTGGAGCGGGGGAGAACAGGGACAAGAGACCCAGTACTTC. Amino acids: CAWSGGEQGQETQYF. The full variable domain, completed using reference TRBV30 and TRBJ2-5, is SQTIHQWPATLVQPVGSPLSLECTVEGTSNPNLYWYRQAAGRGLQLLFYSVGIGQISSEVPQNLSASRPQDRQFILSSKKLLLSDSGFYLCAWSGGEQGQETQYFGPGTRLLVL.

The chain recombines TRBV4-1 with TRBJ2-7; unclear D gene. Trimming pared 2 bases from V and 4 bases from J, leaving 12 bases between. This CDR3 has 14 residues. Germline V gene lookup returns CDR1 MGHRA and CDR2 YSYEKL. CDR3 nucleotides: TGCGCCAGCAGCCAAACTACGGGTCTATACGAGCAGTACTTC. It yields the protein CASSQTTGLYEQYF.

J is TRBJ2-7 and V is TRBV28; D might be TRBD2 (6 bases). The CDR3 contains 15 residues. From germline, CDR1 is MDHEN and CDR2 SYDVKM. Trimming removed 0 bases at V and 4 bases at J, with 13 bases between. The CDR3 nucleotides are TGTGCCAGCAGTTTATGGTTCGGGAGCGTGTACGAGCAGTACTTC. Translated, it gives CASSLWFGSVYEQYF.

This chain links TRBV3-1 (or the pseudogene TRBV3-2) with TRBJ2-4; D is undetermined. V lost 4 bases and J 0 bases, leaving 10 bases between the germline ends. The length of the CDR3 is 15 residues. CDR1 and CDR2 (germline): LGHDT, YNNKEL (reference sequence). The CDR3 region is CASSRSGLAKNIQYF. The CDR3 DNA sequence: TGTGCCAGCAGCCGGTCCGGGTTAGCCAAAAACATTCAGTACTTC.

V and J are TRBV7-2 and TRBJ2-1; D possibly matches TRBD1 or TRBD2 (5 bases each). CDR1 SGHTA and CDR2 FQGNSA come from the germline V gene. The CDR3 consists of 14 residues. The V end was cut by 4 bases, the J end by 2 bases, with 9 bases between. The CDR3 region has the DNA TGTGCCAGCAGCTCCCTGGGGGCCTACAATGAGCAGTTCTTC. Protein: CASSSLGAYNEQFF.

This clone appeared once. The CDR3 is CASSRDGNQPQHF. CDR3 bases: TGTGCCAGCAGCCGAGATGGCAATCAGCCCCAGCATTTT. The chain links TRBV7-2 to TRBJ1-5; D is uncertain. V was shortened by 5 bases and J by 2 bases, with 7 bases between the two germline ends. This CDR3 is 13 amino acids long. Germline CDR1 reads SGHTA; CDR2 reads FQGNSA. Full variable domain (outside the CDR3, taken from reference TRBV7-2 and TRBJ1-5): GAGVSQSPSNKVTEKGKDVELRCDPISGHTALYWYRQSLGQGLEFLIYFQGNSAPDKSGLPSDRFSAERTGGSVSTLTIQRTQQEDSAVYLCASSRDGNQPQHFGDGTRLSIL.

The J gene is TRBJ2-1, the V gene TRBV24-1; D is ambiguous. CDR1 and CDR2 (germline): KGHDR, SFDVKD. The CDR3 is made up of 14 amino acids. V lost 2 bases and J 9 bases, leaving 13 bases between the germline ends. The CDR3 coding sequence is TGTGCCACCAGTGATTCGACGGGTACCGGTGAGCAGTTCTTC. It translates to CATSDSTGTGEQFF.

The chain carries TRBV6-2 or TRBV6-3 and TRBJ2-7, with a tentative D call TRBD1 (6 bases). Germline-derived CDR1 and CDR2 are MNHEY and SVGEGT. The V end lost 2 bases, the J end lost 2 bases, and 10 bases lay between the germline ends. CDR3 length: 14 amino acids. CDR3 amino acids: CASSYAGTPYEQYF. Written as DNA, the CDR3 is TGTGCCAGCAGTTACGCCGGGACACCCTACGAGCAGTACTTC.

This chain joins TRBV13 and TRBJ1-1, with no clear D. Germline CDR1 and CDR2: PRHDT and FYEKMQ (reference sequence). This CDR3 is built from 15 residues. Trimming removed 1 base at V and 0 bases at J, with 9 bases between. The CDR3 sequence: CASSLEAGLNTEAFF. The CDR3 bases are TGTGCCAGCAGCTTAGAAGCGGGCCTGAACACTGAAGCTTTCTTT.

This chain uses TRBV5-4 with TRBJ2-7, with 7 bases that match TRBD2. Losses at the gene ends were 0 bases for V and 3 bases for J; bases not matched to a gene: 6. This CDR3 comprises 15 residues. CDR1 and CDR2 from the germline V gene are SGHNT and YYREEE (reference sequence). Here the CDR3 DNA reads TGTGCCAGCAGCTTGGAGCGGGATTTTGGCTACGAGCAGTACTTC. The encoded protein is CASSLERDFGYEQYF.

The rearrangement links TRBV19 to TRBJ2-5; no reliable D call. CDR3 length: 16 residues. Trimming pared 4 bases from V and 4 bases from J, leaving 19 bases between. Germline assignment: CDR1 LNHDA and CDR2 SQIVND (reference sequence). CDR3 nucleotides: TGTGCCAGTAGTAAAATATTAGGTCGGCCGCCAGAGACCCAGTACTTC. Its protein is CASSKILGRPPETQYF.

The chain employs TRBV7-8 and TRBJ2-6; tentative D call: TRBD1 (5 bases). V lost 4 bases, J lost 6 bases, and 13 bases lay in between. Germline values: CDR1 SGHVS, CDR2 FQNEAQ. CDR3 length: 15 amino acids. CDR3: CASSYQGGEANVLTF. The CDR3, as DNA: TGTGCCAGCAGCTACCAGGGTGGTGAGGCCAACGTCCTGACTTTC.

V is TRBV9 and J is TRBJ2-5; 7 nucleotides agree with TRBD1. The germline CDR1 and CDR2 sequences are SGDLS and YYNGEE. The V segment lost 4 bases and the J segment 1 base; nucleotides outside the gene matches: 7. This CDR3 has 15 residues. CDR3 loop: CASSSLGGLQETQYF. The CDR3, as DNA: TGTGCCAGCAGCTCCCTAGGGGGCCTCCAAGAGACCCAGTACTTC.

The sample holds one count of this clone. The same CDR3 can be traced to other DNA sequences in this sample. V gene TRBV6-2 or TRBV6-3 combines with J gene TRBJ1-1, with D uncertain. Germline loops: CDR1 MNHEY, CDR2 SVGEGT. V shed 3 bases and J shed 1 base, with 9 bases lying between them. The CDR3 spans 14 residues. CDR3 DNA sequence: TGTGCCAGCAGTTATTCCGACACGAACACTGAAGCTTTCTTT. Translated, it gives CASSYSDTNTEAFF.

The gene calls are TRBV6-2 or TRBV6-3 and TRBJ2-3; D unresolved. Deletions cut 3 bases from V and 3 bases from J, with 10 bases between. Germline V gene lookup returns CDR1 MNHEY and CDR2 SVGEGT. The CDR3 is made up of 14 amino acids. The CDR3 region is CASSYYRVTDTQYF. CDR3 DNA: TGTGCCAGCAGTTATTACCGGGTGACAGATACGCAGTATTTT.

V and J are TRBV2 and TRBJ1-2; the D gene is possibly TRBD1 (6 bases). This CDR3 comprises 14 residues. Germline CDR1 SNHLY, CDR2 FYNNEI. Trimming removed 6 bases from V and 5 bases from J, with 16 bases in between. The CDR3 DNA reads TGTGCCAGCAGCCTTGGACAGATGATATATGGCTACACCTTC. Its protein product is CASSLGQMIYGYTF.

The gene calls are TRBV7-6 and TRBJ2-5; 7 positions agree with TRBD1. The CDR3 has 14 residues. Per the germline V gene, CDR1 is SGHVS and CDR2 is FNYEAQ. With V trimmed by 6 bases and J by 1 base, 5 bases remained unmatched. CDR3 DNA sequence: TGTGCCAGCAGTCGGACAGGTATCCAAGAGACCCAGTACTTC. Residues: CASSRTGIQETQYF.

The CDR3 DNA reads as TGTGCCAGCAGTTGGACAGGGAACACTGAAGCTTTCTTT. Its protein product is CASSWTGNTEAFF. The genes are TRBV6-6 and TRBJ1-1; 7 bases are a match to TRBD1. With 4 bases clipped from V and 1 base from J, the junction kept 0 bases outside the gene matches. Germline V CDR1 and CDR2: MNHNY, SVGAGI (reference sequence). The CDR3 is 13 residues long.

The J gene is TRBJ2-1, the V gene TRBV7-2; D is unresolved. The germline V gene encodes CDR1 SGHTA and CDR2 FQGNSA. The CDR3 sequence is 14 residues long. V dropped 4 bases and J dropped 0 bases, with 7 bases sitting between them. The CDR3 DNA follows: TGTGCCAGCAGCTCCTATACCTCCTACAATGAGCAGTTCTTC. Its protein product is CASSSYTSYNEQFF.

The chain joins TRBV7-9 to TRBJ2-1, with 10 bases fitting TRBD1. Germline CDR1 is SEHNR and CDR2 is FQNEAQ (reference sequence). CDR3 length equals 15 residues. V lost 3 bases to trimming and J lost 2 bases; unmatched junction nucleotides: 1. The CDR3 nucleotides read TGTGCCAGCAGCTTCGACAGGGGGCCCTACAATGAGCAGTTCTTC. Encoded protein: CASSFDRGPYNEQFF.

The V gene is TRBV19, the J gene TRBJ1-6, with TRBD1 identical over 8 bases. CDR1 is LNHDA and CDR2 is SQIVND in the germline V gene (reference sequence). This CDR3 region has 16 residues. J lost 5 bases, V lost 7 bases, and 10 bases had no gene match. DNA for the CDR3: TGTGCCAGTAAGCCCTTAGGACAGGGAGATAATTCACCCCTCCACTTT. It encodes CASKPLGQGDNSPLHF.

This chain uses TRBV7-2 with TRBJ2-1; 9 bases map to TRBD2. Germline values: CDR1 SGHTA, CDR2 FQGNSA. The V segment lost 4 bases and the J segment 5 bases; nucleotides outside the gene matches: 3. CDR3 length: 14 amino acids. The CDR3 coding sequence is TGTGCCAGCAGCTGGGCTAGCGGGGACAATGAGCAGTTCTTC. Protein product: CASSWASGDNEQFF. Looking up the rest from reference TRBV7-2 and TRBJ2-1 gives the full variable domain: GAGVSQSPSNKVTEKGKDVELRCDPISGHTALYWYRQSLGQGLEFLIYFQGNSAPDKSGLPSDRFSAERTGGSVSTLTIQRTQQEDSAVYLCASSWASGDNEQFFGPGTRLTVL.

The rearrangement joins TRBV7-9 to TRBJ2-1; weak D call: TRBD2 (6 bases). The germline V gene has CDR1 SEHNR and CDR2 FQNEAQ (reference sequence). The CDR3 spans 16 residues. V was clipped by 0 bases and J by 6 bases, with 15 bases between them. CDR3 loop: CASSLALGEVRNEQFF. The CDR3 DNA reads as TGTGCCAGCAGCTTAGCCCTGGGGGAGGTCCGCAATGAGCAGTTCTTC.

The chain couples TRBV6-1 to TRBJ1-1; a weak D match, TRBD1 (5 bases). The CDR3 has 17 amino acids. Trimming pared 6 bases from V and 1 base from J, leaving 21 bases between. Germline values: CDR1 MNHNS, CDR2 SASEGT. CDR3 region: CASREWLRGGANTEAFF. The CDR3 DNA is TGTGCCAGCAGGGAATGGTTGCGGGGAGGGGCGAACACTGAAGCTTTCTTT.

CDR3 DNA: TGTGCCACCAGCGGGGAGCGGGCGGGGGATGAAAAACTGTTTTTT. This gives the protein CATSGERAGDEKLFF. The chain has TRBV15 and TRBJ1-4; possible D gene TRBD1, 5 bases. Per germline, CDR1 LNHNV and CDR2 YYDKDF (reference sequence). This CDR3 is 15 amino acids long. V lost 5 bases, J lost 6 bases, and 16 bases lay in between.